This T cell receptor (beta chain) was sequenced during a study of cytomegalovirus exposure and HLA in healthy donors. The CDR3 loop spans 14 amino acids. CDR1 is SGHRS and CDR2 is YFSETQ in the germline V gene. V was clipped by 3 bases and J by 0 bases, with 9 bases between them. The PCR made use of 60 Vbeta and 13 Jbeta primers. Method: immunoSEQ multiplex PCR; TCRdb's copy keeps in-frame clones and lacks some. The sample consists of about 120,000 clones, around 81% of them appearing once. This clone was seen more than once but under ten times. The receptor was derived from a woman aged 40 to 55 in good health and CMV-seronegative. The chain is built from TRBV5-1 and TRBJ1-2, with a weak D call TRBD1 (6 bases). The specimen was PBMCs. Written as DNA, the CDR3 is TGCGCCAGCAGCTCCGGACAGACTAACTATGGCTACACCTTC. Translating gives CASSSGQTNYGYTF. The full variable domain, with the rest looked up from reference TRBV5-1 and TRBJ1-2, is KAGVTQTPRYLIKTRGQQVTLSCSPISGHRSVSWYQQTPGQGLQFLFEYFSETQRNKGNFPGRFSGRQFSNSRSEMNVSTLELGDSALYLCASSSGQTNYGYTFGSGTRLTVV.